This T cell receptor (beta chain) was obtained from a study of T cells after yellow fever vaccination. Findings and limits, study-wide: Subsequent booster samples again held most clones from primary vaccination (96% CD4, about 90% CD8).

This clonotype was picked up many times. No antigen is known for it. The V and J ends lost 5 bases and 0 bases, in that order; junction bases with no gene match: 17. CDR3 length: 20 residues. MiXCR, applied by TCRdb to the 5' RACE reads, yields one record per CDR3 protein. There are 500,000 to 650,000 distinct CDR3 sequences in the sample; 9% to 15% occur only once, and about 16% lies in the top ten. J is TRBJ2-2 and V is TRBV5-3; 9 bases line up with TRBD2. Being an ORF, TRBV5-3 has a function that is uncertain. The receptor's source is a man in his thirties or forties who received the YFV17D yellow fever vaccine. Sequenced material: PBMCs, taken on the day of the yellow fever booster vaccination. CDR3 amino acids: CARRPSVAGDPPSNTGELFF. DNA of the CDR3: TGTGCCAGAAGGCCGTCGGTAGCGGGGGATCCCCCTTCGAACACCGGGGAGCTGTTTTTT.